This entry lists 16 T cell receptor beta chains sequenced from one sample in a study of cytomegalovirus exposure and HLA in healthy donors listed by TCRdb under 2017. The library was obtained by the immunoSEQ multiplex PCR assay. The multiplex PCR relied on a mix of 60 forward primers for TCR Vbeta segments and 13 reverse primers for TCR Jbeta segments. TCRdb took over this immuneACCESS table, retaining in-frame rearrangements with V and J assigned. Such tables are incomplete; in checked studies, under half of the missing clones stem from an unresolved V gene, and the remainder is unexplained. The sample yields 120,000 to 150,000 clones; around 80% were counted once. The top ten clones comprise about 2.6% of the sample. Sequences were obtained from PBMCs. These receptors all come from a boy between 2 and 10 years old in good health and CMV-seronegative.

Of note for this clone: The junction shows a germline mismatch at one end, possibly a read error. The chain recombines TRBV6-6 with TRBJ1-6, with 8 bases lining up with TRBD1. CDR1 and CDR2 from the germline V gene are MNHNY and SVGAGI (reference sequence). This CDR3 has 15 amino acids. Here the CDR3 reads CASSYSDRENSPLHF. As DNA, the CDR3 is TGTGCCAGCAGCTACTCGGACAGGGAAAATTCACCCCTCCACTTT.

The V and J genes are TRBV9 and TRBJ2-5; D perhaps matches TRBD2 (6 bases). CDR1 SGDLS and CDR2 YYNGEE come from the germline V gene. V was shortened by 0 bases and J by 1 base, with 22 bases between the two germline ends. The CDR3 extends over 19 amino acids. The chain's CDR3 is CASSVAPTGDLGGQETQYF. DNA for the CDR3: TGTGCCAGCAGCGTAGCTCCTACTGGCGACCTGGGGGGCCAAGAGACCCAGTACTTC. The whole variable domain, filled in from reference TRBV9 and TRBJ2-5, reads DSGVTQTPKHLITATGQRVTLRCSPRSGDLSVYWYQQSLDQGLQFLIQYYNGEERAKGNILERFSAQQFPDLHSELNLSSLELGDSALYFCASSVAPTGDLGGQETQYFGPGTRLLVL.

The chain carries TRBV7-9 and TRBJ2-1, with 7 bases identical to TRBD1. CDR1 is SEHNR and CDR2 is FQNEAQ in the germline V gene (reference sequence). CDR3 size: 13 residues. J lost 14 bases, V lost 0 bases, and 7 bases had no gene match. CDR3 bases: TGTGCCAGCAGCTTAGCTCCGACAGGGCAGGAGTTCTTC. Residues: CASSLAPTGQEFF.

This rearrangement joins TRBV28 to TRBJ2-6; D is perhaps TRBD2 (5 bases). V lost 6 bases, J lost 1 base, and 13 bases lay in between. Germline-derived CDR1 and CDR2 are MDHEN and SYDVKM. The CDR3 spans 16 residues. CDR3 sequence reads: CASSYHRGSGANVLTF. DNA for the CDR3: TGTGCCAGCAGCTACCACCGGGGATCTGGGGCCAACGTCCTGACTTTC.

The V call is TRBV11-2, the J call TRBJ1-1; the D is unclear. CDR1 and CDR2 from the germline V gene are SGHAT and FQNNGV. The V end lost 3 bases, the J end lost 4 bases, and 9 bases lay between the germline ends. This CDR3 is built from 13 residues. This CDR3 reads CASSLQRGTEAFF. The CDR3 DNA reads TGTGCCAGCAGCTTGCAACGGGGCACTGAAGCTTTCTTT.

The chain joins TRBV7-9 to TRBJ2-2; weak D call: TRBD1 (6 bases). Germline V lookup: CDR1 SEHNR, CDR2 FQNEAQ (reference sequence). Trimming stripped 8 bases from V and 3 bases from J, with 19 bases between. This CDR3 contains 16 residues. In DNA, the CDR3 is TGTGCCAGCCGGGACCCGGCGGACAGATACACCGGGGAGCTGTTTTTT. Its protein product is CASRDPADRYTGELFF.

The J gene is TRBJ1-2, the V gene TRBV19; no reliable D call. This CDR3 spans 12 amino acids. From germline, CDR1 is LNHDA and CDR2 SQIVND (reference sequence). V was trimmed by 4 bases and J by 6 bases, leaving 9 bases between them. CDR3 DNA: TGTGCCAGTAGTAACCGACACGATGGCTACACCTTC. It specifies CASSNRHDGYTF.

The rearrangement uses TRBV9 and TRBJ2-3; unclear D gene. The CDR3 contains 14 residues. Germline CDR1 reads SGDLS; CDR2 reads YYNGEE. V was pared by 4 bases and J by 2 bases, with 11 bases between. The CDR3 region has the DNA TGTGCCAGCAGCTATGACGGAGTCACAGATACGCAGTATTTT. It specifies CASSYDGVTDTQYF.

The V call is TRBV9, the J call TRBJ2-7, with D possibly being TRBD1 (6 bases). The CDR3 runs to 14 residues. Trimming removed 4 bases at V and 4 bases at J, with 15 bases between. Germline CDR1 SGDLS, CDR2 YYNGEE. CDR3 in amino acids: CASSSSGQGYEQYF. CDR3 coding DNA: TGTGCCAGCAGCTCGTCGGGACAAGGGTACGAGCAGTACTTC.

The V gene is TRBV5-1, the J gene TRBJ1-4, with 7 bases aligning to TRBD1. Germline-derived CDR1 and CDR2 are SGHRS and YFSETQ. V shed 3 bases, J shed 0 bases, and the junction held 2 bases outside the gene matches. The CDR3 runs to 15 residues. This CDR3 is CASSWDSTTNEKLFF. The CDR3 nucleotides are TGCGCCAGCAGCTGGGACAGCACAACTAATGAAAAACTGTTTTTT.

The chain recombines TRBV6-1 with TRBJ2-7, with D possibly TRBD1 on 6 matching bases. Trimming removed 6 bases from V and 2 bases from J, with 17 bases in between. From germline, CDR1 is MNHNS and CDR2 SASEGT. This CDR3 is built from 15 residues. As DNA, the CDR3 is TGTGCCAGCAGGGTAACAGGGCCGGGAACCTACGAGCAGTACTTC. Translated: CASRVTGPGTYEQYF.

This sequence joins TRBV7-3 and TRBJ1-1, with a weak D call TRBD1 (6 bases). The V and J ends lost 5 bases and 7 bases respectively, with 20 bases between them. The CDR3 is 15 amino acids. Germline CDR1 reads SGHTA; CDR2 reads FQGTGA. The CDR3, as DNA: TGTGCCAGCAGCCCAGGGAGGGGGGTTGGGATTGAAGCTTTCTTT. Protein product: CASSPGRGVGIEAFF.

The V and J genes are TRBV19 and TRBJ1-5, with 9 bases that match TRBD1. J lost 7 bases, V lost 4 bases, and 2 bases had no gene match. There are 13 residues in the CDR3. CDR1 is LNHDA and CDR2 is SQIVND in the germline V gene (reference sequence). CDR3 nucleotides: TGTGCCAGTAGTACCACAGGGGGCCAGCCCCAGCATTTT. This codes for CASSTTGGQPQHF.

The rearrangement links TRBV5-4 to TRBJ2-6; D not certain. Trimming removed 0 bases from V and 0 bases from J, with 7 bases in between. Germline-derived CDR1 and CDR2 are SGHNT and YYREEE (reference sequence). The CDR3 is made up of 16 amino acids. The DNA for the CDR3 is TGTGCCAGCAGCTTGGGAGGCGTCTCTGGGGCCAACGTCCTGACTTTC. Protein sequence: CASSLGGVSGANVLTF.

This chain links TRBV10-3 with TRBJ1-1; 7 nucleotides align to TRBD1. Germline assignment: CDR1 ENHRY and CDR2 SYGVKD. V lost 6 bases and J lost 3; bases outside the gene matches: 7. CDR3 length: 14 amino acids. DNA of the CDR3: TGTGCCATCAGCTCAGGCACAGGGGACACTGAAGCTTTCTTT. Translated, it gives CAISSGTGDTEAFF.

J is TRBJ1-1 and V is TRBV6-5, with D unresolved. The V end was cut by 1 base, the J end by 11 bases, with 20 bases between. This CDR3 has 15 residues. Germline CDR1 MNHEY, CDR2 SVGAGI. The CDR3 DNA reads as TGTGCCAGCAGTTACTTGGGTACAGCAAACATTGAGGCTTTCTTT. Its protein product is CASSYLGTANIEAFF.